Below are 13 T cell receptor beta chains sequenced from a single sample in a study of cytomegalovirus exposure and HLA in healthy donors. The PCR used 60 Vbeta and 13 Jbeta primers. Sequenced by immunoSEQ multiplex PCR; TCRdb stores in-frame clones only, minus some. The sample has 150,000 to 200,000 clones, 70% to 80% seen once. The sequenced material came from PBMCs. The receptor set was obtained from a woman younger than 45 in good health and CMV-seropositive.

This clone turned up a few times. This chain uses TRBV6-1 with TRBJ1-2; 7 bases fit TRBD1. V gave up 2 bases and J gave up 7 bases; unmatched junction bases: 4. The CDR3 sequence is 13 residues long. CDR1 is MNHNS and CDR2 is SASEGT in the germline V gene. In DNA, the CDR3 is TGTGCCAGCAGTGAACAGGGGGTCGGTGGCTACACCTTC. Protein sequence: CASSEQGVGGYTF.

The chain recombines TRBV2 with TRBJ1-4, with 8 positions matching TRBD1. The ends lost 0 bases at V and 7 bases at J; junction bases unmatched: 7. Germline CDR1 SNHLY, CDR2 FYNNEI. The CDR3 totals 16 residues. The CDR3 spells CASSEAKTGTGEKLFF. CDR3 sequence (DNA): TGTGCCAGCAGTGAAGCTAAGACGGGGACAGGTGAAAAACTGTTTTTT.

The chain combines TRBV27 with TRBJ2-1; 9 bases line up with TRBD2. Germline V lookup: CDR1 MNHEY, CDR2 SMNVEV (reference sequence). With 7 bases clipped from V and 9 bases from J, the junction kept 19 bases outside the gene matches. This CDR3 spans 17 amino acids. CDR3 nucleotide sequence: TGTGCCAGCACCCTAGGAGGTCCTAGCGGGGCGTCCAGTGAGCAGTTCTTC. Translated, it gives CASTLGGPSGASSEQFF.

V usage is TRBV6-5 and J usage is TRBJ2-2, with 9 bases matching TRBD1. The CDR3 is 14 residues long. Germline V gene lookup returns CDR1 MNHEY and CDR2 SVGAGI. The trim removed 4 bases at V and 6 bases at J, leaving 3 bases unmatched. Here the CDR3 reads CASSSTGGAGELFF. CDR3 DNA sequence: TGTGCCAGCAGTTCGACAGGGGGAGCCGGGGAGCTGTTTTTT.

The chain recombines TRBV29-1 with TRBJ1-4; 7 bases are shared with TRBD1. The V gene end was trimmed by 6 bases and the J gene end by 5 bases; junction bases not matched to a gene: 3. Germline loops: CDR1 SQVTM, CDR2 ANQGSEA. CDR3 length: 12 residues. CDR3 coding DNA: TGCAGCGTCCCGGGACAGAATGAAAAACTGTTTTTT. Translation gives CSVPGQNEKLFF.

A remark on this clone: At one end, the junction sequence differs from germline, possibly due to a read error. The chain joins TRBV25-1 to TRBJ1-1, with D perhaps matching TRBD1 (6 bases). The CDR3 runs 15 residues. Germline values: CDR1 MGHDK, CDR2 SYGVNS. The CDR3 region has the DNA TGTGCCAGCAGACCCTCAGGGGAATCGAACACTGAGGCTTTCTTT. Translating it yields CASRPSGESNTEAFF.

The genes are TRBV27 and TRBJ2-2, with 12 bases identical to TRBD2. V dropped 8 bases and J dropped 0; count of bases not matched to a gene: 7. This CDR3 region has 17 residues. Germline CDR1 reads MNHEY; CDR2 reads SMNVEV (reference sequence). The CDR3 is CASPTTSGSANTGELFF. The CDR3 DNA follows: TGTGCCAGCCCGACGACTAGCGGGAGCGCGAACACCGGGGAGCTGTTTTTT.

This chain links TRBV28 with TRBJ2-7, with 8 bases that match TRBD1. The CDR3 consists of 15 residues. After removal of 6 bases from V and 1 base from J, the junction contained 8 bases not matched to a gene. Germline-derived CDR1 and CDR2 are MDHEN and SYDVKM. The CDR3 protein is CASRTTGQASYEQYF. The CDR3, as DNA: TGTGCCAGCAGAACCACGGGACAGGCTTCCTACGAGCAGTACTTC.

V gene TRBV6-1 combines with J gene TRBJ2-7; 12 positions agree with TRBD1. Germline CDR1 is MNHNS and CDR2 is SASEGT. This CDR3 spans 15 amino acids. V was pared by 6 bases and J by 7 bases, with 10 bases of the junction left unmatched. The CDR3 nucleotides are TGTGCCAGCAGCGACCGGGACAGGGGGCGCCGAGAGCAGTACTTC. Amino acids: CASSDRDRGRREQYF.

The chain is built from TRBV28 and TRBJ2-7; 8 positions agree with TRBD1. Germline CDR1 and CDR2: MDHEN and SYDVKM. Trimming cost V 6 bases and J 6 bases; bases outside gene matches: 4. This CDR3 spans 12 amino acids. The CDR3 reads CASSRTGIEQYF. CDR3 in DNA: TGTGCCAGCAGCCGGACAGGGATCGAGCAGTACTTC.

As for this clone: Germline is not matched at one junction end, which may reflect a read error. The rearrangement joins TRBV4-1 to TRBJ2-2, with 8 bases lining up with TRBD1. The CDR3 sequence is 17 residues long. Germline CDR1 is MGHRA and CDR2 is YSYEKL. The CDR3 region is CASSPRGQGRVTVELFF. The CDR3 DNA is TGCGCCAGCAGCCCACGTGGACAGGGACGCGTTACCGTGGAGCTGTTTTTT.

V is TRBV27 and J is TRBJ2-7, with D possibly being TRBD1 (6 bases). Germline V gene data show CDR1 as MNHEY and CDR2 as SMNVEV (reference sequence). The V gene lost 5 bases and the J gene lost 1 base, with 12 bases spanning the gap. This CDR3 is 14 amino acids long. The CDR3 bases are TGTGCCAGCAGTAAGTGGCAGGGGTCCTACGAGCAGTACTTC. Encoded protein: CASSKWQGSYEQYF.

The chain combines TRBV2 with TRBJ1-4; D not resolved. The CDR3 has 11 amino acids. The V end was cut by 8 bases, the J end by 3 bases, with 4 bases between. Germline V gene sequence: CDR1 SNHLY, CDR2 FYNNEI. DNA for the CDR3: TGTGCCAGCCGGTCTAATGAAAAACTGTTTTTT. Translation gives CASRSNEKLFF.